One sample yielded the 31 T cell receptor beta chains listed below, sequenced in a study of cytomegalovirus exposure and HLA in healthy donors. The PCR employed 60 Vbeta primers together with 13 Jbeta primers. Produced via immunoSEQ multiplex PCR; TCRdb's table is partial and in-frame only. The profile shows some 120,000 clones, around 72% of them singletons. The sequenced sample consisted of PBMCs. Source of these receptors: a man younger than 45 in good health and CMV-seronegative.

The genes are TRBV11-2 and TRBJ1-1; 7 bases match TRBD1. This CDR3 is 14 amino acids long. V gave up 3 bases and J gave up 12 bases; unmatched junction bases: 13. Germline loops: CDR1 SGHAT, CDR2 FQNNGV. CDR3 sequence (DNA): TGTGCCAGCAGCTTCGCCCCGACAGGGATCGAGTCTTTCTTT. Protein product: CASSFAPTGIESFF.

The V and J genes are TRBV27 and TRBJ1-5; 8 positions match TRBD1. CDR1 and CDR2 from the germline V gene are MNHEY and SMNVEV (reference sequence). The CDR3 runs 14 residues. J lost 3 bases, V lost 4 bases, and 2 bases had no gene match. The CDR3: CASSSGGINQPQHF. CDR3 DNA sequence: TGTGCCAGCAGTTCAGGGGGCATCAATCAGCCCCAGCATTTT.

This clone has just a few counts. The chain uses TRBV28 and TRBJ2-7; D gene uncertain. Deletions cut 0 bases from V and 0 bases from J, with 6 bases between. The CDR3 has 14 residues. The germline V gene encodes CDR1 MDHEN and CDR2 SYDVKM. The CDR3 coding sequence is TGTGCCAGCAGTTTATGGGCCAGCTCCTACGAGCAGTACTTC. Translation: CASSLWASSYEQYF.

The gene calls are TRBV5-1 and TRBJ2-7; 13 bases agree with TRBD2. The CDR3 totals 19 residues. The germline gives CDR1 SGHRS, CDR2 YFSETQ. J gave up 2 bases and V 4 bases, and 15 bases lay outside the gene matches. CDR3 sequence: CASSGKGTSGTLKAYEQYF. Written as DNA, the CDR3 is TGCGCCAGCAGCGGGAAAGGGACTAGCGGGACTCTCAAGGCCTACGAGCAGTACTTC.

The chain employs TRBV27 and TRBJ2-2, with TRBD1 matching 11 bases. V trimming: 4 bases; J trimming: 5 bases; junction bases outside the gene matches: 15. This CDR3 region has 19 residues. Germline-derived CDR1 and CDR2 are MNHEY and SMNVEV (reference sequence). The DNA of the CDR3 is TGTGCCAGCAGTTGGACAGGGGGCGTATTGGGACCGGGAACCGGGGAGCTGTTTTTT. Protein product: CASSWTGGVLGPGTGELFF.

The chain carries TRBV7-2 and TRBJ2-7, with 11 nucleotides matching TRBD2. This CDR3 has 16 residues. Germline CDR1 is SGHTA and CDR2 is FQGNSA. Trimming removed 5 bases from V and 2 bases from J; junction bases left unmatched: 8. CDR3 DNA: TGTGCCAGCAGCCCAGTAGGGACTAGCGGAGCCTACGAGCAGTACTTC. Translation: CASSPVGTSGAYEQYF.

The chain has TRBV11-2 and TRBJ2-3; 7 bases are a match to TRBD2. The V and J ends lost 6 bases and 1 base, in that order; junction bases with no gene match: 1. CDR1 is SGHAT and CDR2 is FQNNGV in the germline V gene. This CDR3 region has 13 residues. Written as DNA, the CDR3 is TGTGCCAGCAGTGCGGGGGGCACAGATACGCAGTATTTT. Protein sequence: CASSAGGTDTQYF.

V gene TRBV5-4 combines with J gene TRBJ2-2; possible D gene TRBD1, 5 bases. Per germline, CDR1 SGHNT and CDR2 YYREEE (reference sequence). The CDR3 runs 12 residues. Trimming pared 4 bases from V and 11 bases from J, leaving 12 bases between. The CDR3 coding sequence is TGTGCCAGCAGCGTACGCGACAGAGAGCTGTTTTTT. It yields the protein CASSVRDRELFF.

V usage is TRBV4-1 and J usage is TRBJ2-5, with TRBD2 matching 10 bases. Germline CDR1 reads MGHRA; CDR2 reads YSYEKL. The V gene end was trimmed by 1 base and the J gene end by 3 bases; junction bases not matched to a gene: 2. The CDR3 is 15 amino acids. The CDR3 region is CASSQGLAGEETQYF. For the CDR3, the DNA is TGCGCCAGCAGCCAAGGGCTAGCGGGGGAAGAGACCCAGTACTTC.

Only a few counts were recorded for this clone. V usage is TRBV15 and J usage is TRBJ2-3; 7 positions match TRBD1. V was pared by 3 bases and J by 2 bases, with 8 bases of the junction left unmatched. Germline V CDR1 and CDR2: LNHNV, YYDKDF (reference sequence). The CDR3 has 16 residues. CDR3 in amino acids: CATSRRAGGDTDTQYF. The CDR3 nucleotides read TGTGCCACCAGCAGGCGTGCAGGGGGAGACACAGATACGCAGTATTTT.

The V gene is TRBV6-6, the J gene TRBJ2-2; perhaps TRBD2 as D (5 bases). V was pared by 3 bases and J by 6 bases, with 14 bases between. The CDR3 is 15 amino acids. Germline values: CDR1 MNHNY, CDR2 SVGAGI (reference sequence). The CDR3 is CASSYRLAKAGELFF. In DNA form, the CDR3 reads TGTGCCAGCAGTTATCGATTAGCGAAGGCCGGGGAGCTGTTTTTT.

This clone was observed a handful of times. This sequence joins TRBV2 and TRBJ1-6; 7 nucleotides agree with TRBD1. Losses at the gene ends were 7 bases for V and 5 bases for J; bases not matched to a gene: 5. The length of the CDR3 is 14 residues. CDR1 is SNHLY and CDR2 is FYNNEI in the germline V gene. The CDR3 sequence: CASTRQGNNSPLHF. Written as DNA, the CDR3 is TGTGCCAGCACCAGACAGGGCAATAATTCACCCCTCCACTTT.

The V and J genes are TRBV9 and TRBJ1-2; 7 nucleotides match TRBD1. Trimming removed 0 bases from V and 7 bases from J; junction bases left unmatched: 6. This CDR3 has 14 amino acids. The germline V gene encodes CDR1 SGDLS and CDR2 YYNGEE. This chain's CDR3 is CASSVDAGGSGYTF. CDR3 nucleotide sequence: TGTGCCAGCAGCGTAGATGCAGGGGGAAGTGGCTACACCTTC.

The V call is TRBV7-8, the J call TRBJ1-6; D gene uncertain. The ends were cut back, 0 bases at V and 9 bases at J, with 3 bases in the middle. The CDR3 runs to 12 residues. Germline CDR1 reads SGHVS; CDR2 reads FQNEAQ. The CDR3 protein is CASSLAGSPLHF. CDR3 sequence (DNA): TGTGCCAGCAGCTTAGCCGGTTCACCCCTCCACTTT.

CDR3 sequence (DNA): TGTGCCAGCAGCTTGCCTAGCGGGGACAGCTCCTACGAGCAGTACTTC. This codes for CASSLPSGDSSYEQYF. The V and J genes are TRBV5-4 and TRBJ2-7; 9 nucleotides agree with TRBD2. The CDR3 contains 16 residues. The germline CDR1 and CDR2 sequences are SGHNT and YYREEE (reference sequence). With 1 base clipped from V and 0 bases from J, the junction kept 5 bases outside the gene matches.

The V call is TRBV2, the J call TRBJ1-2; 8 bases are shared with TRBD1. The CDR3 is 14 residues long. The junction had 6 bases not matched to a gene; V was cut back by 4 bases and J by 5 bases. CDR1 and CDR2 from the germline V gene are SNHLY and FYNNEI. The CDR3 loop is CASSAQGALYGYTF. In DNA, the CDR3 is TGTGCCAGCAGTGCCCAGGGGGCTCTATATGGCTACACCTTC.

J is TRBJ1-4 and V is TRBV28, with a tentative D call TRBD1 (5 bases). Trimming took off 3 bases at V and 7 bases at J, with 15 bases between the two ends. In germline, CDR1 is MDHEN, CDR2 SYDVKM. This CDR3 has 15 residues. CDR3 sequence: CASSFVGREGEKLFF. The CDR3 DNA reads TGTGCCAGCAGTTTCGTCGGCAGGGAGGGTGAAAAACTGTTTTTT.

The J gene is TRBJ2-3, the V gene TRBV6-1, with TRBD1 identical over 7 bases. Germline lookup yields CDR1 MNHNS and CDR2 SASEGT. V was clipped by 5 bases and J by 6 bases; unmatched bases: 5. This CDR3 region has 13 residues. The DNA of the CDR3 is TGTGCCAGCAGTCCGACAGGGATCGATACGCAGTATTTT. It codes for CASSPTGIDTQYF.

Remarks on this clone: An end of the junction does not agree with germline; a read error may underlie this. CDR3: CPSSRYGTGPSSYNSPLHF. For the CDR3, the DNA is TGTCCCAGCAGCCGATACGGGACAGGGCCGAGCTCCTATAATTCACCCCTCCACTTT. The gene calls are TRBV7-9 and TRBJ1-6; 9 bases map to TRBD1. Germline V gives CDR1 SEHNR, CDR2 FQNEAQ (reference sequence). This CDR3 region has 19 residues.

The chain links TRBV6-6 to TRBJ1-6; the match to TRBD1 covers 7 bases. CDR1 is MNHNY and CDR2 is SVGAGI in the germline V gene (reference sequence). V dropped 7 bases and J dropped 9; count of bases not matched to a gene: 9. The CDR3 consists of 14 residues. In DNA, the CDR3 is TGTGCCAGCAATGAGGCAGGGGGTAGTTCACCCCTCCACTTT. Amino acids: CASNEAGGSSPLHF.

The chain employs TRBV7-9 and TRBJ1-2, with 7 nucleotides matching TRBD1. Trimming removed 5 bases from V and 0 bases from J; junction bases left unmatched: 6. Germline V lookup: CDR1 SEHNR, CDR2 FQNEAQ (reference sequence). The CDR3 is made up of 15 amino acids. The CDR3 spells CASSVTGVANYGYTF. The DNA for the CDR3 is TGTGCCAGCAGCGTCACAGGGGTGGCTAACTATGGCTACACCTTC.

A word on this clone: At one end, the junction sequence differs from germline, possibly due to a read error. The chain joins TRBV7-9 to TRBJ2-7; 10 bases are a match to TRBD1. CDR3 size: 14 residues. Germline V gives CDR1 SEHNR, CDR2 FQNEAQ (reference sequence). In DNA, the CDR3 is TGTTCCAGCAGTTACCGGGACAGGGGCCACGAGCAGTACTTC. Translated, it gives CSSSYRDRGHEQYF.

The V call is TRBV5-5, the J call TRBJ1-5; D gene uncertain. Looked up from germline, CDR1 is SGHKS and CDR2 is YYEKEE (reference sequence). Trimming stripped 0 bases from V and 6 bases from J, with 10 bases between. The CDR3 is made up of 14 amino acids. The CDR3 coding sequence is TGTGCCAGCAGCTTGGAGCAGGTACGTCAGCCCCAGCATTTT. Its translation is CASSLEQVRQPQHF.

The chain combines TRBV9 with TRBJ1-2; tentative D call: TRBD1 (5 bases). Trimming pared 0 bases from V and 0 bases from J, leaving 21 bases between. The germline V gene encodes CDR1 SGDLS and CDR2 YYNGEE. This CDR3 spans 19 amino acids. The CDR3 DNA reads TGTGCCAGCAGCGTAGACGGGGGAGGTCGGCCGACTTCTAACTATGGCTACACCTTC. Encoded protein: CASSVDGGGRPTSNYGYTF.

The CDR3 here is CASSPDQQGAGNTIYF. Written as DNA, the CDR3 is TGTGCCAGCTCACCAGATCAACAGGGGGCTGGAAACACCATATATTTT. This chain joins TRBV18 and TRBJ1-3, with 8 bases aligning to TRBD1. Germline values: CDR1 KGHSH, CDR2 LQKENI. Trimming removed 2 bases from V and 2 bases from J; junction bases left unmatched: 5. This CDR3 comprises 16 residues.

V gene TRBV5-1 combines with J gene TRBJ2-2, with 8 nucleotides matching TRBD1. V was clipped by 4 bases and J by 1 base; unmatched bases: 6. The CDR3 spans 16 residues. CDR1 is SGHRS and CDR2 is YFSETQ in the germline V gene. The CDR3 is CASSRTGTGNTGELFF. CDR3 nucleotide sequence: TGCGCCAGCAGCAGAACCGGGACAGGGAACACCGGGGAGCTGTTTTTT.

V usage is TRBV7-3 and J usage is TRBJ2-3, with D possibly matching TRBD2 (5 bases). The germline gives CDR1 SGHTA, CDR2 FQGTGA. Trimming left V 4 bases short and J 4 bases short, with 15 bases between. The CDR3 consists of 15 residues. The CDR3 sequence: CASSSRVGGPDTQYF. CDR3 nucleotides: TGTGCCAGCAGCTCCCGGGTCGGCGGGCCAGATACGCAGTATTTT.

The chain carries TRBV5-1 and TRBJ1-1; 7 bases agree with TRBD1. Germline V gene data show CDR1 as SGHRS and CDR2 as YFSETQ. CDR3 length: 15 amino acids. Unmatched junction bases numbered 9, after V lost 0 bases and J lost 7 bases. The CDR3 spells CASSLAGTEYSEAFF. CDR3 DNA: TGCGCCAGCAGCTTGGCCGGGACAGAGTACAGTGAAGCTTTCTTT.

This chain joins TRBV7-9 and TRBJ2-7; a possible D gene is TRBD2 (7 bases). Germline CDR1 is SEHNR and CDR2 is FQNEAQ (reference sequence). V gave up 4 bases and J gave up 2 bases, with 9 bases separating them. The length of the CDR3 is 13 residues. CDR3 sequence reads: CASSSGGPYEQYF. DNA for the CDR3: TGTGCCAGCAGCTCCGGGGGGCCCTACGAGCAGTACTTC.

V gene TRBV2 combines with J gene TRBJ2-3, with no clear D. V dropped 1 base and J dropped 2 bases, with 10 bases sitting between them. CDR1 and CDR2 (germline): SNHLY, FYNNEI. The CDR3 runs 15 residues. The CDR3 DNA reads TGTGCCAGCAGTGAAGAAGGAGACCTCACAGATACGCAGTATTTT. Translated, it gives CASSEEGDLTDTQYF.

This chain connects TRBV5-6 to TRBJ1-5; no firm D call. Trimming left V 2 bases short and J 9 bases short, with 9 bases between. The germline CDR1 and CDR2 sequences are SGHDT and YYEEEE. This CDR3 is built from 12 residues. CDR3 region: CASSLLGGPQHF. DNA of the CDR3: TGTGCCAGCAGCTTACTGGGAGGGCCCCAGCATTTT.